The following is a TCR beta chain sequence with its context. Its antigen is currently unknown. The data stem from a study of T cell responses to AZD1222 COVID-19 vaccine. Study observations and caveats: Clonal diversity was possibly underestimated; the donors were predominantly white British and more often female.

The V and J ends lost 0 bases and 5 bases, in that order; junction bases with no gene match: 5. The CDR3 has 15 residues. Germline V gene data show CDR1 as SGHRS and CDR2 as YFSETQ. Assay used: immunoSEQ multiplex PCR; TCRdb lists only in-frame clones, some missing. The sample has more than 110,000 clones, about 88% seen once. Sequencing was performed on peripheral blood, taken on day 0 of AZD1222 vaccination. The TCR originated in an adult in good health. The rearrangement links TRBV5-1 to TRBJ2-1; TRBD2 aligns across 7 bases. In nucleotides, the CDR3 is TGCGCCAGCAGCTTGGTGCCGGGAGGCCACAATGAGCAGTTCTTC. Translation gives CASSLVPGGHNEQFF.